This paragraph covers one TCR beta chain sequence. Its target is not known. The treatment is: oral pan-JAK inhibitor, 5-10 mg twice daily. The sample originates from a study of CD8+ T cells in alopecia areata. Across the whole study: Dosing spanned 6 to 18 months on tofacitinib, then 6 months off drug. Patients given treatment had severity scored by the percentage of scalp area affected. The study's findings and limits: Scalp lesions, especially in alopecia totalis/universalis, had higher clonality than normal scalp.

RNA was isolated and reverse transcribed to cDNA, the sequencing template. Profiled with immunoSEQ multiplex PCR; TCRdb holds only in-frame clones, not every one. The repertoire holds some 80,000 clones, with 60% to 70% as singletons. Germline lookup yields CDR1 SEHNR and CDR2 FQNEAQ (reference sequence). The CDR3 extends over 17 amino acids. Germline trimming cut 4 bases from V and 9 bases from J; bases unmatched to any gene: 12. Here the sequenced sample was CD8+ T cells sorted from blood, taken at week 24, from a patient treated with tofacitinib. The rearrangement uses TRBV7-9 and TRBJ2-1; TRBD2 matches 13 bases. The receptor was derived from a human donor with alopecia areata. This CDR3 is CASSYVPGTSGMGEQFF. For the CDR3, the DNA is TGTGCCAGCAGCTATGTTCCCGGGACTAGCGGGATGGGTGAGCAGTTCTTC.